What follows are 20 T cell receptor beta chains derived from one specimen sequenced in a study of blood T cell repertoires in COVID-19. The assay was immunoSEQ multiplex PCR, and TCRdb's table has in-frame clones only and misses some. The table shows about 42,000 clones, with 89% occurring only once. Input material: peripheral blood. Receptors originate from a human donor in a cohort sampled during active COVID-19.

CDR3 bases: TGTGCCAGTACTCCGGGACAGGCCAATCAGCCCCAGCATTTT. Protein sequence: CASTPGQANQPQHF. The chain has TRBV19 and TRBJ1-5; TRBD1 aligns across 8 bases. V gave up 7 bases and J gave up 3 bases; unmatched junction bases: 5. The CDR3 consists of 14 residues. Germline lookup yields CDR1 LNHDA and CDR2 SQIVND (reference sequence).

J is TRBJ2-7 and V is TRBV2; 9 bases align to TRBD1. V trimming: 8 bases; J trimming: 2 bases; junction bases outside the gene matches: 4. The germline V gene encodes CDR1 SNHLY and CDR2 FYNNEI. There are 13 residues in the CDR3. The CDR3 nucleotides are TGTGCCAGCCGTTGGGACAGGGCCTACGAGCAGTACTTC. Protein product: CASRWDRAYEQYF.

The chain uses TRBV3-1 (or the pseudogene TRBV3-2) and TRBJ1-2; no firm D call. Trimming cost V 2 bases and J 2 bases, with 12 bases left between them. This CDR3 is 15 amino acids long. Germline V gives CDR1 LGHDT, CDR2 YNNKEL (reference sequence). The CDR3: CASSQRGPPNYGYTF. Here the CDR3 DNA reads TGTGCCAGCAGCCAAAGAGGCCCGCCGAACTATGGCTACACCTTC.

Only a few counts were recorded for this clone. The chain is built from TRBV7-8 and TRBJ2-3; TRBD2 aligns across 7 bases. Per the germline V gene, CDR1 is SGHVS and CDR2 is FQNEAQ. Trimming took 4 bases from V and 4 from J; bases not matched to a gene: 8. The CDR3 extends over 15 amino acids. CDR3 sequence (DNA): TGTGCCAGCAGCTCTTGGACTAGTTCTTCAGATACGCAGTATTTT. As protein: CASSSWTSSSDTQYF.

This clone showed up just once. The chain is built from TRBV6-5 and TRBJ1-1, with D unclear. From germline, CDR1 is MNHEY and CDR2 SVGAGI. Deletions cut 8 bases from V and 0 bases from J, with 10 bases between. This CDR3 comprises 13 residues. The CDR3 spells CASLLIMNTEAFF. CDR3 in DNA: TGTGCCAGCCTGTTAATTATGAACACTGAAGCTTTCTTT.

The J gene is TRBJ1-2, the V gene TRBV15, with D perhaps TRBD1 (6 bases). The germline V gene encodes CDR1 LNHNV and CDR2 YYDKDF (reference sequence). The ends were cut back, 0 bases at V and 8 bases at J, with 13 bases in the middle. This CDR3 is 14 amino acids long. CDR3 in amino acids: CATSRDGGAGGYTF. The CDR3 DNA follows: TGTGCCACCAGCAGAGATGGGGGGGCCGGAGGCTACACCTTC.

Only one count was recorded for this clone. This chain uses TRBV7-2 with TRBJ1-4, with a weak D call TRBD1 (5 bases). The CDR3 length is 13 residues. Germline V gives CDR1 SGHTA, CDR2 FQGNSA. V lost 5 bases and J 5 bases, leaving 9 bases between the germline ends. The CDR3 region has the DNA TGTGCCAGCAGCCTCGACAGAAATGAAAAACTGTTTTTT. It specifies CASSLDRNEKLFF. The variable domain in full, with the rest retrieved from reference TRBV7-2 and TRBJ1-4, is GAGVSQSPSNKVTEKGKDVELRCDPISGHTALYWYRQSLGQGLEFLIYFQGNSAPDKSGLPSDRFSAERTGGSVSTLTIQRTQQEDSAVYLCASSLDRNEKLFFGSGTQLSVL.

The chain employs TRBV4-1 and TRBJ1-1, with D possibly being TRBD1 (6 bases). V shed 1 base and J shed 5 bases, with 11 bases lying between them. The germline CDR1 and CDR2 sequences are MGHRA and YSYEKL. The length of the CDR3 is 14 residues. CDR3 nucleotide sequence: TGCGCCAGCAGCCAAGGATGGGACACAACTGAAGCTTTCTTT. The encoded protein is CASSQGWDTTEAFF.

The gene calls are TRBV6-1 and TRBJ2-7; no firm D call. Trimming removed 1 base from V and 3 bases from J, with 4 bases in between. CDR1 MNHNS and CDR2 SASEGT come from the germline V gene. The CDR3 spans 12 residues. The CDR3 region is CASSEVGYEQYF. As DNA, the CDR3 is TGTGCCAGCAGTGAAGTCGGCTACGAGCAGTACTTC.

The chain has TRBV15 and TRBJ1-1; D uncertain. Germline V lookup: CDR1 LNHNV, CDR2 YYDKDF (reference sequence). This CDR3 comprises 14 residues. Trimming stripped 2 bases from V and 1 base from J, with 8 bases between. CDR3 in amino acids: CATSRTSGNTEAFF. In DNA form, the CDR3 reads TGTGCCACCAGCAGAACGAGTGGGAACACTGAAGCTTTCTTT.

The rearrangement joins TRBV25-1 to TRBJ1-6; D remains ambiguous. V lost 6 bases to trimming and J lost 8 bases, with 14 bases between them. This CDR3 comprises 14 residues. The germline CDR1 and CDR2 sequences are MGHDK and SYGVNS. The DNA for the CDR3 is TGTGCCAGCAGACAAGATTGGCCCTATTCACCCCTCCACTTT. Amino acids: CASRQDWPYSPLHF.

The chain links TRBV23-1 to TRBJ1-2; D remains unclear. TRBV23-1 is sorted into the ORF group, with uncertain function. V was shortened by 0 bases and J by 0 bases, with 5 bases between the two germline ends. The CDR3 has 14 amino acids. CDR3 sequence: CASSQSGTNYGYTF. The CDR3 coding sequence is TGCGCCAGCAGTCAATCGGGCACTAACTATGGCTACACCTTC.

The V and J genes are TRBV29-1 and TRBJ1-5, with TRBD1 matching 8 bases. Germline-derived CDR1 and CDR2 are SQVTM and ANQGSEA. The ends lost 0 bases at V and 7 bases at J; junction bases unmatched: 2. There are 13 residues in the CDR3. The CDR3 here is CSVEEGTGQPQHF. The CDR3 DNA follows: TGCAGCGTTGAAGAGGGGACAGGCCAGCCCCAGCATTTT.

CDR3 residues: CATNRVDGNTIYF. The CDR3 nucleotides read TGTGCCACCAACAGGGTAGATGGAAACACCATATATTTT. The J gene is TRBJ1-3, the V gene TRBV10-3; TRBD1 might be the D (6 bases). V lost 10 bases and J 3 bases, leaving 13 bases between the germline ends. The CDR3 is 13 residues long. Germline assignment: CDR1 ENHRY and CDR2 SYGVKD.

The V and J genes are TRBV2 and TRBJ1-2, with D hard to call. Per germline, CDR1 SNHLY and CDR2 FYNNEI. CDR3 size: 12 residues. The ends were cut back, 8 bases at V and 8 bases at J, with 15 bases in the middle. The CDR3: CASRSGSLGYTF. DNA for the CDR3: TGTGCCAGCCGTTCCGGGAGTTTAGGCTACACCTTC.

The CDR3 sequence is CATSGGGKWSYEQYF. The DNA of the CDR3 is TGTGCCACCAGTGGGGGGGGGAAATGGTCCTACGAGCAGTACTTC. The genes are TRBV24-1 and TRBJ2-7; 7 nucleotides line up with TRBD2. The CDR3 length is 15 residues. Germline-derived CDR1 and CDR2 are KGHDR and SFDVKD. The trim removed 5 bases at V and 1 base at J, leaving 7 bases unmatched.

The chain recombines TRBV5-8 with TRBJ1-1; D is possibly TRBD1 (5 bases). This CDR3 has 15 residues. Looked up from germline, CDR1 is SGHTS and CDR2 is YDEGEE. V lost 3 bases to trimming and J lost 1 base, with 13 bases between them. CDR3 protein: CASSWGGGPNTEAFF. CDR3 in DNA: TGTGCCAGCAGCTGGGGCGGGGGACCGAACACTGAAGCTTTCTTT.

The rearrangement joins TRBV25-1 to TRBJ2-7, with a weak D call TRBD1 (5 bases). This CDR3 spans 11 amino acids. The V end was cut by 8 bases, the J end by 5 bases, with 10 bases between. CDR1 MGHDK and CDR2 SYGVNS come from the germline V gene. CDR3 in amino acids: CASGALNEQYF. The CDR3 DNA reads TGTGCCAGCGGGGCTCTGAACGAGCAGTACTTC.

The chain combines TRBV2 with TRBJ1-5; 9 bases line up with TRBD1. CDR1 is SNHLY, CDR2 FYNNEI, per germline. V lost 6 bases, J lost 1 base, and 10 bases stayed unmatched. This CDR3 comprises 17 residues. The CDR3 coding sequence is TGTGCCAGCAGGGGGGGACAGGGTATGGTAAGCAATCAGCCCCAGCATTTT. Its protein product is CASRGGQGMVSNQPQHF.

V is TRBV7-9 and J is TRBJ2-7; TRBD2 matches 8 bases. CDR3 length: 14 residues. J was trimmed by 3 bases and V by 5 bases; bases with no gene match: 6. Germline V gene sequence: CDR1 SEHNR, CDR2 FQNEAQ (reference sequence). CDR3 in DNA: TGTGCCAGCAGCCCCGGGGGGGAGAACTACGAGCAGTACTTC. Encoded protein: CASSPGGENYEQYF. Looking up the rest from reference TRBV7-9 and TRBJ2-7 gives the full variable domain: DTGVSQNPRHKITKRGQNVTFRCDPISEHNRLYWYRQTLGQGPEFLTYFQNEAQLEKSRLLSDRFSAERPKGSFSTLEIQRTEQGDSAMYLCASSPGGENYEQYFGPGTRLTVT.